This paragraph covers one T cell receptor (beta chain) sequence. These data are taken from a study of blood T cell repertoires in COVID-19. The method was immunoSEQ multiplex PCR; TCRdb's version includes in-frame clones alone and lacks a portion of them. The sample lists 40,000 to 45,000 clones, about 83% occurring once. Deletions cut 2 bases from V and 6 bases from J, with 10 bases between. This CDR3 is 13 amino acids long. The V gene's germline CDR1 is LNHNV and CDR2 YYDKDF (reference sequence). Sequenced sample: peripheral blood. The TCR comes from a middle-aged man with COVID-19, enrolled during active disease. The chain carries TRBV15 and TRBJ2-5, with D perhaps matching TRBD2 (6 bases). DNA of the CDR3: TGTGCCACCAGCAGAACGGGGGTGCAGACCCAGTACTTC. Translating gives CATSRTGVQTQYF.